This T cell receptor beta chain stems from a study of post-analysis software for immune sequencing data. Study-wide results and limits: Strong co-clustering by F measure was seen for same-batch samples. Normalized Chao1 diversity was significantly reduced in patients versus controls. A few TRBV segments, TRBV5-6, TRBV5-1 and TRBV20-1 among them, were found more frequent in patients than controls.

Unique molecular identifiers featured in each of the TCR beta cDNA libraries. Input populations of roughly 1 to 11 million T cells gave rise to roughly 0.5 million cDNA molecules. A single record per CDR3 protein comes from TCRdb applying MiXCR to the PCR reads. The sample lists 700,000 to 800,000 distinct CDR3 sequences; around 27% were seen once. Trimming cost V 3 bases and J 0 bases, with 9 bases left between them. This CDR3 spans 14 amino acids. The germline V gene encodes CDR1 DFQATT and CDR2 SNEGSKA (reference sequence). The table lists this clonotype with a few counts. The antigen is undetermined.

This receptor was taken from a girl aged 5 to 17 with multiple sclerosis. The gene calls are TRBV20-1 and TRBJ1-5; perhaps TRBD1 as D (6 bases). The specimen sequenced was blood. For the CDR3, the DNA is TGCAGTGCTAGTCGGACAGATAGCAATCAGCCCCAGCATTTT. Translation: CSASRTDSNQPQHF.